The TCR beta chain described here comes from a study of shared clonotypes between healthy human individuals. Turning to the study itself: The people who gave samples were two women and a few men aged 18 to 49.

Germline CDR1 is MNHNY and CDR2 is SVGAGI (reference sequence). The CDR3 spans 14 residues. V shed 6 bases and J shed 5 bases, with 17 bases lying between them. Of note for this clone: The target antigen is unknown.

Whole-study results and caveats: Having only a few donors restricted how much genetic and exposure-history diversity was captured.

The repertoire was sequenced with immunoSEQ multiplex PCR; TCRdb's copy has only in-frame clones and lacks some. The data show around 700,000 clones, roughly 78% seen once. The donors were adults (healthy and HIV-negative) with no recent acute infections or vaccinations. The receptor's source is a woman aged 25 to 39 in good health. What was sequenced was memory CD4+ T cells sorted from blood. Subset of the sample: CD45RA-negative fraction. This chain uses TRBV6-6 with TRBJ2-7, with D maybe TRBD2 (6 bases). The CDR3 loop is CASRRPGTLNEQYF. The DNA of the CDR3 is TGTGCCAGCAGACGCCCCGGGACTCTAAACGAGCAGTACTTC.